This record covers a single T cell receptor (beta chain). What it binds is unknown. With a much larger clone just one base away, this may be a read error. The researchers produced TCR beta cDNA from roughly 550 ng total RNA with a constant-region primer. For TCR beta, libraries were produced by three nested multiplex PCR rounds using slightly modified ARM-PCR. Forward primers for TRBV1-TRBV30 and a C-beta reverse primer served the first two PCR rounds, at 10 cycles each. TCRdb independently ran MiXCR on the multiplex PCR reads; one entry per CDR3 protein. Here the sample spans about 300,000 distinct CDR3 sequences, about 60% being singletons. RNA isolated from unsorted whole blood supplied the blood RNA, with germline DNA also extracted. The sample is drawn from a study of tumor-infiltrating lymphocytes in primary liver carcinoma. Study overall: Between about 4 and 11 cm across, the tumors were all of stage T1-T3 N0M0. Findings and caveats of the study: Tumors and blood were compared for top-250-clone fraction, and tumors had the significantly higher value (p = 0.039).

The V and J ends lost 4 bases and 8 bases respectively, with 17 bases between them. CDR3 length: 14 amino acids. CDR1 is LGHNA, CDR2 YSLEER, per germline. The rearrangement joins TRBV4-3 to TRBJ2-5; D may be TRBD1 (5 bases). The sample was peripheral blood. The receptor was isolated from a man aged 35 to 55 with primary liver carcinoma and hepatitis B virus infection. The CDR3 reads CASSPFRGLDTQYF. The CDR3 DNA reads as TGCGCCAGCAGCCCATTTAGGGGCTTGGATACCCAGTACTTC.